The entry below gives a single T cell receptor beta chain sequence along with its context. No antigen is known for it. The data were obtained in a study of cytomegalovirus exposure and HLA in healthy donors. Overall study results and limits: Researchers reported in a later analysis that common viral pathogens appeared linked to several top clusters.

In the PCR, 60 Vbeta and 13 Jbeta primers were used. Sequenced by immunoSEQ multiplex PCR; TCRdb stores in-frame clones only, minus some. Counted here are about 130,000 clones, 82% occurring once; the ten biggest clones make up around 2.5%. The CDR3 length is 17 residues. The V gene's germline CDR1 is LNHDA and CDR2 SQIVND (reference sequence). With 0 bases removed from V and 0 bases from J, the gap between germline ends came to 14 bases. What was sequenced was PBMCs. This clonotype was sampled from a boy between 2 and 10 years old in good health and CMV-seronegative. The rearrangement joins TRBV19 to TRBJ1-1, with a possible D match to TRBD1 (6 bases). CDR3 in DNA: TGTGCCAGTAGTATAGAACAGGGAAGCTACATGAACACTGAAGCTTTCTTT. It translates to CASSIEQGSYMNTEAFF.